This TCR beta chain stems from a study of cytomegalovirus exposure and HLA in healthy donors. V lost 2 bases and J lost 1, with 16 bases in between. The CDR3 is 17 amino acids. CDR1 and CDR2 from the germline V gene are SGHRS and YFSETQ. Study conclusions and caveats: In a later analysis, a missense DCLRE1C variant was linked to TCR beta V- and J-gene trimming. Across donors, presence/absence analyses took sequencing depth to be roughly uniform.

Note on this clone: Its cognate antigen is unknown.

Amplification used 60 Vbeta primers and 13 Jbeta primers. Sequencing was performed with immunoSEQ multiplex PCR; in TCRdb, only in-frame clones are kept and a portion is missing. The data show around 150,000 clones, with 70% to 80% seen just once and about 6.7% held by the top ten. The rearrangement uses TRBV5-1 and TRBJ2-1; possibly TRBD1 for D (6 bases). This TCR derives from a man aged 50 to 60 in good health and CMV-seropositive. Sequenced: PBMCs. The CDR3 loop is CASSLLGQGYSYNEQFF. The DNA of the CDR3 is TGCGCCAGCAGCTTATTGGGACAAGGGTATTCCTACAATGAGCAGTTCTTC.